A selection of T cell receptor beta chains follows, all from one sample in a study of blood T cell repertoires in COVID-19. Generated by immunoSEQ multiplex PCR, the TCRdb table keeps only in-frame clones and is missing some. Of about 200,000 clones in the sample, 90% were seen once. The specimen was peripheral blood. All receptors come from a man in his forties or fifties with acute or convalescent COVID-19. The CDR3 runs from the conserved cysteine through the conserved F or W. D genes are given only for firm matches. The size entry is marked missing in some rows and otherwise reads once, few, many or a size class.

cdr3_aa: CASSPDPDRGSYEQYF
cdr3_nt: TGTGCCAGCAGCCCCGACCCGGACAGGGGTAGCTACGAGCAGTACTTC
d_call: TRBD1
clone_size: -
v_call: TRBV7-9
j_call: TRBJ2-7

cdr3_aa: CASSLVGGGNYGYTF
cdr3_nt: TGTGCCAGCAGCTTGGTGGGAGGAGGGAACTATGGCTACACCTTC
d_call: -
clone_size: -
v_call: TRBV5-6
j_call: TRBJ1-2

cdr3_aa: CAIKTSGDHNEQFF
cdr3_nt: TGTGCCATCAAAACTAGCGGAGACCACAATGAGCAGTTCTTC
d_call: TRBD2
clone_size: -
v_call: TRBV28
j_call: TRBJ2-1

cdr3_aa: CASRADRGNYGYTF
cdr3_nt: TGTGCCAGTAGAGCGGACAGGGGAAACTATGGCTACACCTTC
d_call: TRBD1
clone_size: -
v_call: TRBV19
j_call: TRBJ1-2

cdr3_aa: CASGLQGTGTEAFF
cdr3_nt: TGCGCCAGCGGTCTACAGGGGACTGGCACTGAAGCTTTCTTT
d_call: TRBD1
clone_size: -
v_call: TRBV5-1
j_call: TRBJ1-1

cdr3_aa: CASSPRHGNEKLFF
cdr3_nt: TGTGCCAGCAGCCCAAGACACGGAAATGAAAAACTGTTTTTT
d_call: -
clone_size: -
v_call: TRBV7-2
j_call: TRBJ1-4

cdr3_aa: CASSSTGGRNGYTF
cdr3_nt: TGTGCCAGCAGTTCGACAGGGGGCAGGAATGGCTACACCTTC
d_call: TRBD1
clone_size: -
v_call: TRBV27
j_call: TRBJ1-2

cdr3_aa: CASSLESGGFTEAFF
cdr3_nt: TGCGCCAGCAGCTTGGAATCAGGGGGCTTCACTGAAGCTTTCTTT
d_call: TRBD1
clone_size: -
v_call: TRBV5-1
j_call: TRBJ1-1

cdr3_aa: CASRNRGDTEAFF
cdr3_nt: TGTGCCAGCAGAAACAGGGGCGACACTGAAGCTTTCTTT
d_call: TRBD1
clone_size: -
v_call: TRBV5-4
j_call: TRBJ1-1

cdr3_aa: CASSLAGPRDTQYF
cdr3_nt: TGTGCCAGCAGCTTGGCTGGGCCTCGTGATACGCAGTATTTT
d_call: -
clone_size: -
v_call: TRBV5-4
j_call: TRBJ2-3

cdr3_aa: CASSQGGGSGNTIYF
cdr3_nt: TGTGCCAGCAGCCAGGGAGGGGGATCTGGAAACACCATATATTTT
d_call: -
clone_size: -
v_call: TRBV3-1/TRBV3-2
j_call: TRBJ1-3

cdr3_aa: CASSLFDRGRSGYTF
cdr3_nt: TGTGCCAGCAGCTTATTCGACAGGGGGCGTAGCGGCTACACCTTC
d_call: TRBD1
clone_size: -
v_call: TRBV7-2
j_call: TRBJ1-2

cdr3_aa: CASTDSVNTGELFF
cdr3_nt: TGTGCCAGCACCGACTCGGTGAACACCGGGGAGCTGTTTTTT
d_call: -
clone_size: -
v_call: TRBV7-3
j_call: TRBJ2-2

cdr3_aa: CASAPSLDTQYF
cdr3_nt: TGTGCCAGCGCGCCCTCCTTGGATACGCAGTATTTT
d_call: -
clone_size: -
v_call: TRBV19
j_call: TRBJ2-3

cdr3_aa: CASRKTGTLLDTEAFF
cdr3_nt: TGTGCCAGTAGGAAGACAGGGACTCTTTTGGACACTGAAGCTTTCTTT
d_call: TRBD1
clone_size: -
v_call: TRBV19
j_call: TRBJ1-1

cdr3_aa: CAISESFQGNYGYTF
cdr3_nt: TGTGCCATCAGTGAGTCTTTTCAGGGCAACTATGGCTACACCTTC
d_call: -
clone_size: -
v_call: TRBV10-3
j_call: TRBJ1-2

cdr3_aa: CASSVGGRAEETQYF
cdr3_nt: TGTGCCAGCAGCGTAGGCGGGAGGGCCGAGGAGACCCAGTACTTC
d_call: TRBD2
clone_size: -
v_call: TRBV9
j_call: TRBJ2-5

cdr3_aa: CAISDAGELFF
cdr3_nt: TGTGCCATCAGTGACGCCGGGGAGCTGTTTTTT
d_call: -
clone_size: -
v_call: TRBV10-3
j_call: TRBJ2-2

cdr3_aa: CASSQDGDRAGNTIYF
cdr3_nt: TGTGCCAGCAGCCAAGATGGCGACAGGGCTGGAAACACCATATATTTT
d_call: TRBD1
clone_size: -
v_call: TRBV4-2
j_call: TRBJ1-3

cdr3_aa: CASSFSAPSYEQYF
cdr3_nt: TGTGCCAGCAGTTTTAGTGCTCCCTCCTACGAGCAGTACTTC
d_call: -
clone_size: -
v_call: TRBV6-2/TRBV6-3
j_call: TRBJ2-7

cdr3_aa: CASSALSAGTDTQYF
cdr3_nt: TGTGCCAGCAGCGCCCTGTCAGCGGGGACAGATACGCAGTATTTT
d_call: TRBD2
clone_size: -
v_call: TRBV9
j_call: TRBJ2-3

cdr3_aa: CASSLGTGGYTF
cdr3_nt: TGTGCCAGCAGCCTCGGGACAGGAGGCTACACCTTC
d_call: TRBD1
clone_size: -
v_call: TRBV13
j_call: TRBJ1-2

cdr3_aa: CATSTDGGPQEPQHF
cdr3_nt: TGTGCCACCAGCACGGACGGGGGACCACAGGAGCCCCAGCATTTT
d_call: -
clone_size: -
v_call: TRBV15
j_call: TRBJ1-5

cdr3_aa: CASSGTGRETQYF
cdr3_nt: TGCGCCAGCAGCGGTACAGGGCGCGAGACCCAGTACTTC
d_call: -
clone_size: once
v_call: TRBV5-1
j_call: TRBJ2-5

cdr3_aa: CASSSLALGEQFF
cdr3_nt: TGTGCCAGCAGCTCCTTAGCGTTAGGTGAGCAGTTCTTC
d_call: -
clone_size: -
v_call: TRBV7-9
j_call: TRBJ2-1

cdr3_aa: CASSFGQVNTGELFF
cdr3_nt: TGTGCCAGCTCATTTGGACAGGTGAACACCGGGGAGCTGTTTTTT
d_call: TRBD1
clone_size: -
v_call: TRBV18
j_call: TRBJ2-2

cdr3_aa: CASSQKTGTGRRTNTEAFF
cdr3_nt: TGTGCCAGCAGTCAAAAAACCGGGACAGGGCGGAGAACGAACACTGAAGCTTTCTTT
d_call: TRBD1
clone_size: -
v_call: TRBV6-2/TRBV6-3
j_call: TRBJ1-1

cdr3_aa: CASSLVWDGSGMPREQFF
cdr3_nt: TGTGCCAGCAGCTTGGTTTGGGACGGTAGCGGGATGCCCCGGGAGCAGTTCTTC
d_call: TRBD2
clone_size: -
v_call: TRBV5-4
j_call: TRBJ2-1

cdr3_aa: CASRLQGAENNEQFF
cdr3_nt: TGTGCCAGCAGGTTACAGGGGGCAGAGAACAATGAGCAGTTCTTC
d_call: TRBD1
clone_size: -
v_call: TRBV27
j_call: TRBJ2-1

cdr3_aa: CASSLATVSPAAFF
cdr3_nt: TGTGCCAGCAGCTTAGCCACAGTTTCCCCGGCAGCTTTCTTT
d_call: -
clone_size: few
v_call: TRBV7-2
j_call: TRBJ1-1

cdr3_aa: CASTGQTGGGGYTF
cdr3_nt: TGTGCCAGCACCGGACAGACTGGGGGGGGTGGCTACACCTTC
d_call: -
clone_size: -
v_call: TRBV6-5
j_call: TRBJ1-2

cdr3_aa: CASSSDRDRGFHEQYF
cdr3_nt: TGTGCCAGCAGCTCGGACCGGGACAGGGGGTTCCACGAGCAGTACTTC
d_call: TRBD1
clone_size: -
v_call: TRBV7-9
j_call: TRBJ2-7

cdr3_aa: CASSQPTFGLAGGPSYNEQFF
cdr3_nt: TGTGCCAGCAGCCAACCTACTTTCGGACTAGCGGGAGGGCCTTCCTACAATGAGCAGTTCTTC
d_call: TRBD2
clone_size: -
v_call: TRBV16
j_call: TRBJ2-1

cdr3_aa: CASSATGGGYTEAFF
cdr3_nt: TGTGCCAGCAGCGCGACAGGGGGAGGATACACTGAAGCTTTCTTT
d_call: TRBD1
clone_size: -
v_call: TRBV9
j_call: TRBJ1-1

cdr3_aa: CASSIGQGGKSPLHF
cdr3_nt: TGTGCCAGTAGTATCGGCCAGGGTGGGAAATCACCCCTCCACTTT
d_call: -
clone_size: -
v_call: TRBV19
j_call: TRBJ1-6

cdr3_aa: CASSRTGRNSPLHF
cdr3_nt: TGTGCCAGCAGCCGGACAGGGCGGAATTCACCCCTCCACTTT
d_call: TRBD1
clone_size: once
v_call: TRBV27
j_call: TRBJ1-6

cdr3_aa: CASSFGIAGRPEQFF
cdr3_nt: TGTGCCAGCAGTTTTGGCATAGCGGGACGGCCTGAGCAGTTCTTC
d_call: TRBD2
clone_size: -
v_call: TRBV28
j_call: TRBJ2-1

cdr3_aa: CASSTLGQENTEAFF
cdr3_nt: TGTGCCAGCAGTACCCTCGGACAGGAGAACACTGAAGCTTTCTTT
d_call: TRBD1
clone_size: -
v_call: TRBV27
j_call: TRBJ1-1

cdr3_aa: CASSYRTLSNQPQHF
cdr3_nt: TGTGCCAGTAGTTATCGAACATTAAGCAATCAGCCCCAGCATTTT
d_call: -
clone_size: -
v_call: TRBV19
j_call: TRBJ1-5

cdr3_aa: CATAPGGVVQFF
cdr3_nt: TGTGCCACAGCCCCGGGAGGGGTCGTACAGTTCTTC
d_call: TRBD2
clone_size: -
v_call: TRBV2
j_call: TRBJ2-1

cdr3_aa: CASRSRTSGASSYNEQFF
cdr3_nt: TGTGCCAGCCGGTCTAGGACTAGCGGGGCCAGCTCCTACAATGAGCAGTTCTTC
d_call: TRBD2
clone_size: -
v_call: TRBV19
j_call: TRBJ2-1

cdr3_aa: CASSAARVPSTDTQYF
cdr3_nt: TGTGCCAGCAGCGCCGCGAGGGTCCCTAGCACAGATACGCAGTATTTT
d_call: -
clone_size: -
v_call: TRBV9
j_call: TRBJ2-3

cdr3_aa: CASSLAGQGNGYTF
cdr3_nt: TGTGCCAGCAGCTTAGCGGGCCAGGGAAATGGCTACACCTTC
d_call: -
clone_size: -
v_call: TRBV7-9
j_call: TRBJ1-2

cdr3_aa: CASSHPRTGRRDEQYF
cdr3_nt: TGTGCCAGCAGCCACCCCCGGACAGGGCGTCGGGACGAGCAGTACTTC
d_call: TRBD1
clone_size: -
v_call: TRBV7-9
j_call: TRBJ2-7

cdr3_aa: CASSFGSRGLSGYTF
cdr3_nt: TGTGCCAGCAGCTTCGGATCAAGGGGATTAAGTGGCTACACCTTC
d_call: -
clone_size: once
v_call: TRBV7-8
j_call: TRBJ1-2

cdr3_aa: CASSQGGRRGNTIYF
cdr3_nt: TGCGCCAGCAGCCAAGGCGGCAGACGCGGAAACACCATATATTTT
d_call: -
clone_size: -
v_call: TRBV4-3
j_call: TRBJ1-3

cdr3_aa: CASSLWGQNTDTQYF
cdr3_nt: TGTGCCAGCAGTTTATGGGGGCAGAACACAGATACGCAGTATTTT
d_call: -
clone_size: -
v_call: TRBV28
j_call: TRBJ2-3

cdr3_aa: CASRTSGNTGELFF
cdr3_nt: TGTGCCAGCAGGACTAGCGGTAACACCGGGGAGCTGTTTTTT
d_call: TRBD2
clone_size: -
v_call: TRBV28
j_call: TRBJ2-2

cdr3_aa: CAISESPDNYYTF
cdr3_nt: TGTGCCATCAGTGAGTCTCCTGACAATTACTACACCTTC
d_call: -
clone_size: -
v_call: TRBV10-3
j_call: TRBJ1-2

cdr3_aa: CASSSSRYQPQHF
cdr3_nt: TGTGCCAGCAGCTCATCACGGTATCAGCCCCAGCATTTT
d_call: -
clone_size: once
v_call: TRBV7-9
j_call: TRBJ1-5

cdr3_aa: CASSIYIGGHGYGYTF
cdr3_nt: TGTGCCAGTAGTATATATATAGGAGGGCACGGCTATGGCTACACCTTC
d_call: -
clone_size: -
v_call: TRBV19
j_call: TRBJ1-2

cdr3_aa: CASSQGLAGGRSNEQFF
cdr3_nt: TGCGCCAGCAGCCAGGGACTAGCGGGGGGTCGGAGCAATGAGCAGTTCTTC
d_call: TRBD2
clone_size: once
v_call: TRBV5-1
j_call: TRBJ2-1